One and the same sample provided the 3 T cell receptor beta chains below, sequenced in a study of OX40 agonist ivuxolimab in advanced cancers. Using immunoSEQ multiplex PCR, the repertoire was profiled, and TCRdb retains in-frame clones only, with some absent. The sample records tens of thousands of clones, approximately 85% being singletons. This sample comprised CD4+ or CD8+ T cells sorted from blood, obtained in a trial of the OX40 agonist ivuxolimab. The receptors here all came from an adult with an advanced solid tumor such as melanoma, head and neck, liver or kidney cancer.

The chain links TRBV30 to TRBJ1-1; D perhaps matches TRBD1 (5 bases). V was cut by 2 bases and J by 4 bases, with 11 bases left in between. The germline gives CDR1 GTSNPN, CDR2 SVGIG (reference sequence). The CDR3 contains 13 residues. The CDR3 sequence is CAWSFQGSTEAFF. In nucleotides, the CDR3 is TGTGCCTGGAGTTTCCAGGGCAGCACTGAAGCTTTCTTT.

This clone was counted a few times. This chain links TRBV7-9 with TRBJ1-6; 8 bases agree with TRBD1. CDR3 size: 16 residues. Per the germline V gene, CDR1 is SEHNR and CDR2 is FQNEAQ (reference sequence). V was pared by 0 bases and J by 8 bases, with 6 bases of the junction left unmatched. In DNA form, the CDR3 reads TGTGCCAGCAGCTTAGCCGGGACAGGTCATTATTCACCCCTCCACTTT. Its protein is CASSLAGTGHYSPLHF.

DNA of the CDR3: TGTGCCAGCAGTGAAGCCAGCGGCCCGGCGGCAAACACCGGGGAGCTGTTTTTT. Its translation is CASSEASGPAANTGELFF. V is TRBV6-1 and J is TRBJ2-2; possibly TRBD2 for D (5 bases). CDR3 length: 18 amino acids. Germline-derived CDR1 and CDR2 are MNHNS and SASEGT. V lost 0 bases and J 2 bases, leaving 16 bases between the germline ends.